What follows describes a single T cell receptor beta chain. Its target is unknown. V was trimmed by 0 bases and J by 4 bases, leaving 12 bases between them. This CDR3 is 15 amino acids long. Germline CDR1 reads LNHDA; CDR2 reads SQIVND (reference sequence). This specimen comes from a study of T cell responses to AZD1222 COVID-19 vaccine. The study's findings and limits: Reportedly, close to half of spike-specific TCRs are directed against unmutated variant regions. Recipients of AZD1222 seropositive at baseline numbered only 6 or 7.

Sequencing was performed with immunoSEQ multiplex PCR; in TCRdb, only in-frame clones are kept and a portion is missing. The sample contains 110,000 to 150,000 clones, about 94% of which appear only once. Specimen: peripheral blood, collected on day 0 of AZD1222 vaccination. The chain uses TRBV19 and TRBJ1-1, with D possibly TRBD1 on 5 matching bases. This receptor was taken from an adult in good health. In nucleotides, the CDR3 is TGTGCCAGTAGTATAGAGGCTAGGGGTAGCACTGAAGCTTTCTTT. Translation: CASSIEARGSTEAFF. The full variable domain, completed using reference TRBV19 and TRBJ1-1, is DGGITQSPKYLFRKEGQNVTLSCEQNLNHDAMYWYRQDPGQGLRLIYYSQIVNDFQKGDIAEGYSVSREKKESFPLTVTSAQKNPTAFYLCASSIEARGSTEAFFGQGTRLTVV.